The 2 T cell receptor beta chains reported below all come from one sample, sequenced in a study of blood T cell repertoires in COVID-19 (dated by TCRdb to 2020 to 2021). Receptor libraries were prepared by the immunoSEQ multiplex PCR assay. The clones in this table, taken by TCRdb from immuneACCESS, are in-frame only. Not every clone is retained; where verified, under half of the shortfall comes from an unresolved V gene, and the cause of the rest is unknown. The sample table lists about 200,000 clones, about 80% of them with a count of one. Approximately 4.9% of the sample rests with the top ten. Sequencing was carried out using PBMCs or T cells enriched from blood (not recorded which). These receptors were collected from a woman in her forties or fifties who had been exposed to COVID-19.

J is TRBJ1-6 and V is TRBV7-9, with a weak D call TRBD1 (5 bases). Germline V gives CDR1 SEHNR, CDR2 FQNEAQ (reference sequence). The CDR3 runs 14 residues. Trimming took off 11 bases at V and 5 bases at J, with 16 bases between the two ends. The CDR3, as DNA: TGTGCCGGGTCACGTGGGGGGGATAATTCACCCCTCCACTTT. This codes for CAGSRGGDNSPLHF.

CDR3 region: CASRAGLAGPLLGNEQFF. The CDR3 region has the DNA TGTGCCAGCAGGGCGGGACTAGCGGGGCCCCTCTTGGGCAATGAGCAGTTCTTC. V gene TRBV12-1 combines with J gene TRBJ2-1; the table calls TRBD2, which could not be checked here. TRBV12-1 counts as a pseudogene. The CDR3 is 18 amino acids.